These 3 T cell receptor beta chains were all obtained from the same sample, sequenced in a study of cytomegalovirus exposure and HLA in healthy donors (dated by TCRdb to the late 2010s). The library was prepared using the immunoSEQ multiplex PCR assay. A mixture of 60 forward primers for TCR Vbeta segments and 13 reverse primers for TCR Jbeta segments was used in the multiplex PCR. Held by TCRdb, this immuneACCESS table contains in-frame sequences only and omits some clones. Under half of the omission traces to an unresolved V gene where checked; the cause of the rest is unknown. A total of 150,000 to 200,000 clones appear in this sample, around four fifths of them only once. Of the sample, 1.1% is held by the ten largest clones. The sequenced sample consisted of PBMCs. Receptors were obtained from a woman aged 40-49 years in good health and CMV-seronegative.

Concerning this clone itself: A junction end diverges from the germline sequence, so it may reflect a read error. The chain has TRBV19 and TRBJ2-1; 8 nucleotides align to TRBD1. CDR1 LNHDA and CDR2 SQIVND come from the germline V gene (reference sequence). This CDR3 spans 15 amino acids. The CDR3 sequence: CASSMDRASSNEQFF. The CDR3, as DNA: TGTGCCAGTAGTATGGACAGGGCTTCCTCCAATGAGCAGTTCTTC.

This clone showed up just a few times. This chain joins TRBV9 and TRBJ2-2, with 7 bases identical to TRBD2. The CDR3 runs 16 residues. J lost 2 bases, V lost 2 bases, and 6 bases had no gene match. Per the germline V gene, CDR1 is SGDLS and CDR2 is YYNGEE. The CDR3 region has the DNA TGTGCCAGCAGCGTTGTGGCGGGGGTTAACACCGGGGAGCTGTTTTTT. Its translation is CASSVVAGVNTGELFF.

V gene TRBV7-2 combines with J gene TRBJ1-4; 8 nucleotides match TRBD1. CDR3 length equals 15 residues. J lost 4 bases, V lost 5 bases, and 6 bases had no gene match. Germline V gene lookup returns CDR1 SGHTA and CDR2 FQGNSA. The CDR3 sequence is CASSPGGQGNEKLFF. CDR3 nucleotide sequence: TGTGCCAGCAGCCCGGGTGGACAGGGTAATGAAAAACTGTTTTTT.